The text below deals with one T cell receptor (beta chain). Both TCR beta VDJ combination and CDR3 sequence profiling were carried out. Genomic DNA was the template for this profiling. TCRdb independently ran MiXCR on the reads; one entry per CDR3 protein. This table holds around 500,000 distinct CDR3 sequences, around 32% found once. CD8+CD57+ cell expansion had been shown by flow cytometry in patients chosen for sequencing. Therapy had not been given to patients before blood sampling. The entry originates in a study of CD8+CD57+ T cells in acquired aplastic anemia. Turning to the study itself: Sorted CD4+ and CD8+ cells gave an average of around 3.3 ug of DNA.

The germline gives CDR1 SGDLS, CDR2 YYNGEE. The V gene lost 4 bases and the J gene lost 2 bases, with 7 bases spanning the gap. The CDR3 runs to 12 residues. The rearrangement uses TRBV9 and TRBJ2-7; no reliable D call. The sequence came from a human donor with aplastic anemia. Sequenced material: sorted CD4+, CD8+, or CD8+CD57+ T cells (not recorded which) from PBMCs. CDR3 sequence reads: CASSQQTYEQYF. CDR3 nucleotides: TGTGCCAGCAGCCAACAAACCTACGAGCAGTACTTC.